This TCR beta chain appears in the sequencing data of a study of T cell repertoires in cytomegalovirus infection. Study details: Well-studied HLA-B-restricted CMV epitopes were used in the study alongside recently identified HLA-C-restricted ones. Through public TCR beta signatures, both CMV infection and matching HLA type were indicated.

Findings of the study overall: Summed frequency of public TCR beta families distinguished CMV carriers with the relevant HLA. It was HLA-C-restricted CMV-specific TCR beta clonotypes that dominated the response ex vivo.

Details on this clonotype: The antigen is not known.

In germline, CDR1 is MNHNS, CDR2 SASEGT. The V end was cut by 6 bases, the J end by 10 bases, with 13 bases between. This CDR3 comprises 13 residues. TCRdb ran MiXCR on the reads and lists one entry per CDR3 protein. The sample records 450,000 to 650,000 distinct CDR3 sequences, 40% being singletons. The origin of this receptor is a human donor in good health (CMV status not recorded). Some clones in this sample may be carry-over from other donors' samples. Sequenced material: cultured PBMCs, taken from culture after CMV antigen stimulation. This chain links TRBV6-1 with TRBJ1-6; D not resolved. The CDR3 DNA is TGTGCCAGCAGAAATTATGATGGATCACCCCTCCACTTT. Protein product: CASRNYDGSPLHF.